This T cell receptor (beta chain) appears in the sequencing data of a study of cytomegalovirus exposure and HLA in healthy donors. Germline V gene data show CDR1 as SNHLY and CDR2 as FYNNEI. The CDR3 is 13 amino acids. The V segment lost 1 base and the J segment 13 bases; nucleotides outside the gene matches: 8. This PCR relied on a set of 60 Vbeta primers and 13 Jbeta primers. This table comes from immunoSEQ multiplex PCR, and its TCRdb copy is limited to in-frame clones, with some not included. The sample data list some 120,000 clones. The sequence derives from a man aged 35-49 years in good health and CMV-seropositive. Sequencing was carried out using PBMCs. The rearrangement uses TRBV2 and TRBJ2-5; TRBD1 aligns across 8 bases. CDR3 coding DNA: TGTGCCAGCAGTGAAGGGACAGGGAGCAATTTGTACTTC. Translation gives CASSEGTGSNLYF.